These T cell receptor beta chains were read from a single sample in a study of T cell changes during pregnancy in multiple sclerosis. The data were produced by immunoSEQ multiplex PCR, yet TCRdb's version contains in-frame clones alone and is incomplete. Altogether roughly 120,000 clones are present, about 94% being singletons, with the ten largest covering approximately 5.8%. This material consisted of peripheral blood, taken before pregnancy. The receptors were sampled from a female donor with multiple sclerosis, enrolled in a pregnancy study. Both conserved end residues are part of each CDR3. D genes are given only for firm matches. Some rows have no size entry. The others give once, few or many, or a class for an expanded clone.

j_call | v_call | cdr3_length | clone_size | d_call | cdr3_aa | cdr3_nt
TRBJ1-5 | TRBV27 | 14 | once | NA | CASSFRDNHQPQHF | TGTGCCAGCAGTTTCCGGGACAACCATCAGCCCCAGCATTTT
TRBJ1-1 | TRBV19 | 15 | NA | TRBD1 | CASSTPRDRDTEAFF | TGTGCCAGTAGTACTCCTCGGGACAGGGACACTGAAGCTTTCTTT
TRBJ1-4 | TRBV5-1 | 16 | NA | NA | CASSLDGGTLSEKLFF | TGCGCCAGCAGCTTGGATGGAGGGACCCTTAGTGAAAAACTGTTTTTT
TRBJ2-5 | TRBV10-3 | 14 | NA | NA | CAATAGQSQETQYF | TGTGCCGCTACAGCCGGACAGTCCCAAGAGACCCAGTACTTC
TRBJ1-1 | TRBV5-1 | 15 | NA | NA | CASSPSGVLQFEAFF | TGCGCCAGCAGCCCCAGCGGGGTTCTTCAGTTTGAAGCTTTCTTT
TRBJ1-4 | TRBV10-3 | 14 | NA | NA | CAISQEGKAEKLFF | TGTGCCATCAGTCAGGAGGGGAAGGCTGAAAAACTGTTTTTT
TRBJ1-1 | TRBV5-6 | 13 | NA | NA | CASSFFADTEAFF | TGTGCCAGCAGCTTCTTTGCGGACACTGAAGCTTTCTTT
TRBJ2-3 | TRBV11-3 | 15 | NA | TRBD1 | CASSRGQDSTDTQYF | TGTGCCAGCAGCAGGGGACAGGATAGCACAGATACGCAGTATTTT
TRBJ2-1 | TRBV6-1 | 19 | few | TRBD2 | CASSEEGPILAGGNNEQFF | TGTGCCAGCAGTGAAGAGGGACCGATTCTAGCGGGAGGAAACAATGAGCAGTTCTTC
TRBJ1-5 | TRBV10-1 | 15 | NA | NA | CASSPGTSSNQPQHF | TGCGCCAGCAGCCCCGGGACTTCCAGCAATCAGCCCCAGCATTTT
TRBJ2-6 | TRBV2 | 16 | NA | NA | CASSGVWGGGANVLTF | TGTGCCAGCAGTGGGGTCTGGGGAGGAGGAGCCAACGTCCTGACTTTC
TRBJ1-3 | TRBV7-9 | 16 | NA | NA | CASSLLPGSSGNTIYF | TGTGCCAGCAGCTTATTGCCGGGAAGCTCTGGAAACACCATATATTTT
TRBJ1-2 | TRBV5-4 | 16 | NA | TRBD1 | CASSFPDRRGSYGYTF | TGTGCCAGCAGCTTCCCGGACAGGAGGGGTTCATATGGCTACACCTTC
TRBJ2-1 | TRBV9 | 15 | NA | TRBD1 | CASSVDNRGNNEQFF | TGTGCCAGCAGCGTAGACAACAGGGGCAACAATGAGCAGTTCTTC
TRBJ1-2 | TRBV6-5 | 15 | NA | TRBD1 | CASSYGTGGARGYTF | TGTGCCAGCAGTTACGGGACAGGGGGCGCCAGGGGCTACACCTTC
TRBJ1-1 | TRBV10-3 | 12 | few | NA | CAISLGGERAFF | TGTGCCATCAGTCTAGGGGGGGAACGGGCTTTCTTT
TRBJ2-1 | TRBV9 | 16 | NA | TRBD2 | CASSVGSGSSYNEQFF | TGTGCCAGCAGCGTGGGTAGCGGGAGCTCCTACAATGAGCAGTTCTTC
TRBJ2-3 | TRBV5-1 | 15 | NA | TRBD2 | CASSPLAGGRDTQYF | TGCGCCAGCAGCCCACTAGCGGGGGGGCGGGATACGCAGTATTTT
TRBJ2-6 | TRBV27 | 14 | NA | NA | CASSLGQPSYVLTF | TGTGCCAGCAGTTTAGGACAGCCTTCTTACGTCCTGACTTTC
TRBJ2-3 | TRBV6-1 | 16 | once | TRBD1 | CASSEYRGTTTDTQYF | TGTGCCAGCAGTGAATACAGGGGTACGACCACAGATACGCAGTATTTT
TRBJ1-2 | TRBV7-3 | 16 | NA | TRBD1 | CASSPGQGGSGYGYTF | TGTGCCAGCAGCCCCGGACAGGGGGGAAGCGGCTATGGCTACACCTTC
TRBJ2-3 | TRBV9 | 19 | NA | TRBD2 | CASSVDYQRTSGGTDTQYF | TGTGCCAGCAGCGTAGATTACCAGAGGACTAGCGGGGGTACAGATACGCAGTATTTT
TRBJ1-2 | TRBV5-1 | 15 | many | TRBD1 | CASSLGPWTGYGYTF | TGCGCCAGCAGCCTCGGTCCTTGGACAGGCTATGGCTACACCTTC
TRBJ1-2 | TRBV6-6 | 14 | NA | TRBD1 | CASSYGDSLYGYTF | TGTGCCAGCAGTTACGGGGACAGTCTCTATGGCTACACCTTC
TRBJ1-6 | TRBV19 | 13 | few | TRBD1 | CASSQGTRETLHF | TGTGCCAGTTCACAGGGGACCCGAGAAACCCTCCACTTT
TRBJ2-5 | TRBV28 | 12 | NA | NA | CASRGLGETQYF | TGTGCCAGCAGGGGGCTGGGAGAGACCCAGTACTTC
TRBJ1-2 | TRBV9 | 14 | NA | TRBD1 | CASSPGTGLIGYTF | TGTGCCAGCAGCCCCGGGACAGGGTTGATCGGCTACACCTTC
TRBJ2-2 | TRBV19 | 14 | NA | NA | CASSMPGRTGELFF | TGTGCCAGTAGTATGCCCGGTCGCACCGGGGAGCTGTTTTTT
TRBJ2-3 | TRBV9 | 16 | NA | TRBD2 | CASSVRLAEGTDTQYF | TGTGCCAGCAGCGTGCGACTAGCGGAGGGCACAGATACGCAGTATTTT
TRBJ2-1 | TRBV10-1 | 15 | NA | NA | CASSESRLPSDEQFF | TGCGCCAGCAGTGAGTCGAGACTCCCGAGCGATGAGCAGTTCTTC
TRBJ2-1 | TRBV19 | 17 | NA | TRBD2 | CASSLLAGTSGRSEQFF | TGTGCCAGTAGCCTCCTGGCTGGGACTAGCGGGAGGAGTGAGCAGTTCTTC
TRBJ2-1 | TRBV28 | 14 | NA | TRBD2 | CASSPSGMLYEQFF | TGTGCCAGCAGTCCAAGCGGGATGCTCTATGAGCAGTTCTTC
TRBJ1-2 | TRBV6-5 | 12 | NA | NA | CASSYPQGGYTF | TGTGCCAGCAGTTACCCCCAGGGCGGCTACACCTTC
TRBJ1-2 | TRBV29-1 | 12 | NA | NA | CSVEVRGSGYTF | TGCAGCGTTGAAGTCAGAGGTTCCGGCTACACCTTC
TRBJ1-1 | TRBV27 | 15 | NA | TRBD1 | CASIGGQAGETEAFF | TGTGCCAGCATCGGAGGACAGGCTGGTGAAACTGAAGCTTTCTTT
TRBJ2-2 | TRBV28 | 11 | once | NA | CASSTIGELFF | TGTGCCAGCAGTACAATCGGGGAGCTGTTTTTT
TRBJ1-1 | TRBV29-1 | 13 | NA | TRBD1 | CSAGTGGNTEAFF | TGCAGCGCCGGAACAGGGGGAAACACTGAAGCTTTCTTT
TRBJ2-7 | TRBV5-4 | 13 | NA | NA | CAITTVSSYEQYF | TGTGCCATTACGACTGTAAGCTCCTACGAGCAGTACTTC
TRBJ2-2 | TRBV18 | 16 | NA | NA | CASSVQSGSNTGELFF | TGTGCCAGCTCCGTACAGTCAGGGTCGAACACCGGGGAGCTGTTTTTT
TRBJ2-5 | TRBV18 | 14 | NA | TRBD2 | CASSPLVAGETQYF | TGTGCCAGCTCACCACTAGTAGCGGGAGAGACCCAGTACTTC
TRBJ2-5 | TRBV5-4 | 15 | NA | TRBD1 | CASSLAGTGKETQYF | TGTGCCAGCAGCTTGGCCGGGACAGGAAAAGAGACCCAGTACTTC
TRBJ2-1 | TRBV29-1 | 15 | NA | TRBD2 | CSVGFVLAGTNEQFF | TGCAGCGTTGGGTTTGTACTAGCGGGAACCAATGAGCAGTTCTTC
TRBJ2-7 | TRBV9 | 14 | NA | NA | CASSRGGGGYEQYF | TGTGCCAGCAGCCGCGGCGGGGGCGGCTACGAGCAGTACTTC
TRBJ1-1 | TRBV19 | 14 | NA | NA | CASSRNRVNTEAFF | TGTGCCAGTAGTAGAAACAGGGTGAACACTGAAGCTTTCTTT
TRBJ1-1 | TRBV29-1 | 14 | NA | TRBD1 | CSVRSTGPNTEAFF | TGCAGCGTTCGCTCGACAGGGCCGAACACTGAAGCTTTCTTT
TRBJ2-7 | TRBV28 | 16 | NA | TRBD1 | CASSYTFGQGNYEQYF | TGTGCCAGCAGTTACACTTTTGGACAGGGGAACTACGAGCAGTACTTC